This TCR beta chain comes out of a study of cytomegalovirus exposure and HLA in healthy donors. PCR was performed using 60 Vbeta and 13 Jbeta primers. The data were produced by immunoSEQ multiplex PCR, yet TCRdb's version contains in-frame clones alone and is incomplete. This table has fewer than 80,000 clones, roughly 85% appearing once. Study-wide results and limits: It was only CMV serostatus that was available as immune exposure information. Sequencing likely generated an artifact that appeared as a cluster of highly shared sequence variants.

Trimming left V 0 bases short and J 0 bases short, with 7 bases between. Germline loops: CDR1 SGDLS, CDR2 YYNGEE. The CDR3 loop spans 15 amino acids. Points on this clone: Antigen: not known.

The receptor was isolated from a man between 25 and 39 years old in good health and CMV-seronegative. The sample comprised PBMCs. The chain combines TRBV9 with TRBJ2-1; D gene uncertain. CDR3 DNA: TGTGCCAGCAGCGTAGGTCCTTCCTCCTACAATGAGCAGTTCTTC. Translation gives CASSVGPSSYNEQFF.